Listed below are T cell receptor beta chains from one sample, sequenced in a study of PD-1 blockade in classical Hodgkin lymphoma. The table came from immunoSEQ multiplex PCR; TCRdb's copy has only in-frame clones and leaves some out. Altogether about 97,000 clones are present, roughly 88% being singletons, with the ten largest covering 12%. This sample comprised peripheral blood mononuclear cells (PBMCs), obtained at baseline. Receptors were obtained from a human donor with classical Hodgkin lymphoma. Each CDR3 is given with its conserved first and last residue.

v_gene	CDR3aa
TRBV10-3	CAIKREGGETQYF
TRBV11-2	CASSLEGESSGEQFF
TRBV19	CASSQTVSYEQYF
TRBV10-1	CASSGGQGGVTQYF
TRBV6-5	CASSQRSRGTDTQYF
TRBV5-6	CASSLELTTSAYEQYF
TRBV28	CASSLWTGDANLYGYTF
TRBV4-3	CASSLKSWSAEAFF
TRBV7-9	CASSFGGLNEQFF
TRBV11-2	CASSFIGSNEQFF
TRBV7-2	CASSFGQGGEKLFF
TRBV7-2	CASSLEASGAQHF
TRBV10-3	CAISGLAGGGGELFF
TRBV4-2	CASSQDQEAGTDTQYF
TRBV19	CASSIQSSYEQYF
TRBV14	CASSQDSGFYNEQFF
TRBV4-2	CASSPPGGGEQFF
TRBV5-1	CASTPTPASGANVLTF
TRBV2	CASRIGAGTETQYF
TRBV7-8	CASSQVIGRARFAYEQYF
TRBV19	CASSGVNNQPQHF
TRBV4-1	CASSQALGEGRYEQYF
TRBV10-3	CAISDSSGSDNEQFF
TRBV5-4	CASSLEAGGYNEQFF
TRBV19	CASKREVITEAFF
TRBV15	CATSRVQGGREQYF
TRBV4-3	CASSQDLGAGKEKLFF
TRBV7-9	CASSLRGDPSYEQYF
TRBV7-2	CASSQKGSSVDTQYF
TRBV28	CASSAGGFVAYEQYF
TRBV5-1	CASSSSGLLDTQYF
TRBV30	CAWSLTTRDQPQHF
TRBV19	CASRRQGGRETQYF
TRBV4-1	CASSQDQYRPQHF
TRBV7-9	CASSPLTAQETQYF
TRBV13	CATGINSYNEQFF
TRBV29-1	CSFAGTSLSEQYF
TRBV11-3	CASSVPGQGAREQYF
TRBV6-4	CASSDLGSGTYNEQFF
TRBV5-6	CASSLVGRMAYEQYF
TRBV19	CASSMGQKTYEQYF